This TCR beta chain was identified in a study of T-cell memory formation after mild COVID-19 (dated by TCRdb to the early 2020s). About the study as a whole: TCR sequence clusters from the two donors were largely donor specific. Longitudinal TCRalpha and TCRbeta repertoire sequencing tracked T-cell clones expanding and contracting after mild COVID-19 in a couple of donors. Two young, previously healthy adult volunteers made up the cohort, one male and one female.

This clonotype is assessed as medium-sized (0.01 to 0.1%). Its antigen is not yet known. No base qualities exist here, and no much larger clone lies one base off it. PBMCs were isolated by Ficoll-Paque density gradient centrifugation. This sample was sequenced with an Illumina NovaSeq 6000. Using 5'RACE with constant-segment primers, TCRalpha and TCRbeta cDNA libraries were constructed, with sample barcodes and unique molecular identifiers added in the process. Trizol reagent was used to extract RNA from every sample. Library amplification was performed in two PCR steps, and a second sample barcode and Illumina TruSeq adapters were introduced in the second step. Sequencing of libraries was performed on an Illumina NovaSeq with 2 x 150 bp paired-end reads. Concerning the study's data processing: Reads were demultiplexed and collapsed into UMI-guided consensus sequences with migec v1.2.7. Using mixcr v2.1.11, the UMI consensuses were aligned to TRA and TRB V and J templates and assembled into clonotypes. Expanded or contracted clonotypes were those called significant by both edgeR and NoisET, with noise models trained on biological replicates. For edgeR calls, a false discovery rate-adjusted p below 0.01 and a log2 fold-change threshold of 1 were applied. PCA with hierarchical clustering of max-normalized trajectories of the 1000 most abundant clonotypes was used as exploratory dynamics analysis. Separately sequenced CD4+ and CD8+ repertoires were used to assign the CD4 or CD8 phenotype of responding clones. The public reads were quality trimmed at Q25 with fastp and then assembled into clones with MiXCR by TCRdb, keeping productive beta chains. Here each entry gathers all rows of one CDR3 protein and keeps the most common genes and DNA. In this record, the V and J calls reflect TCRdb's handling and not the investigators' own analysis. The sample yields hundreds of thousands of distinct CDR3 sequences; approximately 29% were counted once. The ten largest clones take up 13% of the sample.

What the research found in general, with its limitations: Whether the second-wave clones peaking on day 37 were SARS-CoV-2 specific was not confirmed. The study included only a couple of mild cases, and larger cohorts that include severe cases with pre-infection samples were judged to be necessary. Clones that contracted from day 15 to 85 showed balanced CD4/CD8 phenotypes, whereas a second wave of clones that expanded from day 15 to 37 leaned towards CD4+. Contracting CD4+ clones were located mainly in the CM and EM memory subsets, whereas CD8+ clones were found to be enriched in EMRA. Some responding clones were detected in pre-infection memory, suggesting pre-existing cross-reactive memory T cells joined the SARS-CoV-2 response.

V has 6 bases trimmed and J has 8 bases trimmed; junction bases matching no gene number 9. The CDR3 contains 13 residues, cysteine and phenylalanine counted. Just the 39-base CDR3 DNA is kept, in frame starting at base 1. Reading the germline V gene (reference sequence) gives CDR1 LNHDA and CDR2 SQIVND. Sequencing was done on a sample of PBMCs or a T cell subset sorted from them (not recorded which). This receptor was taken from an adult woman who had mild COVID-19 (a few samples of this study predate the infection). The sample titles of this study are shuffled in the database, so cell type and time point are left out; the donor was told from shared clones. The V and J genes are TRBV19 and TRBJ1-2; TRBD1 lines up with 7 middle nucleotides. Read as DNA, the sequence is TGTGCCAGTAGGGCCGGGACAGTAAACGGCTACACCTTC. Translated, it gives CASRAGTVNGYTF.